The present entry profiles one T cell receptor (beta chain) with its context. The target of this receptor is not known. Base qualities are not provided; no much larger clone lies one nucleotide away. The sample is drawn from a study of siplizumab effects on memory and regulatory T cells (dated by TCRdb to the late 2010s). Concerning the study at large: The study looked at the effect of siplizumab, an anti-CD2 antibody, on alloreactive T-cell subsets in allogeneic mixed lymphocyte reactions made from human PBMCs.

What the work shows at the level of the full study, not this receptor alone: For roughly 75-95% of proliferating CD4+ or CD8+ clones, no naive or memory phenotype could be assigned. Whether proliferating Tregs from siplizumab cultures actually had suppressive function was not functionally confirmed. Compared with memory T cells, unstimulated naive T cells appeared more diverse, and naive cells seemed to make a substantial contribution to the alloresponse. The cumulative frequency of alloreactive sequences traceable to unstimulated CD4+ memory T cells was significantly reduced by siplizumab. In reactions with siplizumab, an average of about 75% of mappable alloreactive CD4+ clones were Treg-derived, compared with 26.9% in control reactions. Sequences below about 10^-5 frequency were poorly captured, so only a minor fraction of alloreactive clones could be mapped to unstimulated subsets.

Sorted unstimulated T cells, along with proliferating T cells recovered from mixed lymphocyte reactions, underwent TCRbeta CDR3 sequencing. Fresh whole blood from about ten HLA-typed healthy donors served as the source for isolating PBMCs. The library relied on the immunoSEQ multiplex PCR assay. Some 100,000 TCR templates per sample were assayed by the deep sequencing platform. Genomic DNA extracted from sorted T cells was used for TCRbeta CDR3 sequencing. On the authors' methods: The R programming language was used for clonal analysis of TCRbeta CDR3 data. Comparing unstimulated samples against CFSE-low samples taken after the reaction was how alloreactive CD4+ and CD8+ clones were defined. Regulatory or non-regulatory origin of alloreactive CD4+ clones was assigned by matching sequences to the sorted unstimulated Treg and non-Treg repertoires. TCRdb carries this immuneACCESS record with in-frame sequences only. Its versions omit some clonotypes, under half of them owing to an unresolved V gene in the studies checked, with the rest unexplained. For V, J and clone size, that table is used; D and trimming come from the DNA. Across this sample there are roughly 60,000 clones, with about 92% seen only once. The ten top clones hold about 40% of the sample.

The sequence was collected from a human donor in good health. Sequencing was performed on CD8+ T cells sorted from blood.

The CDR3 reads as follows: CASSTSGSPDTQYF. The DNA sequence reads TGTGCCAGCAGTACTAGCGGGAGCCCAGATACGCAGTATTTT. The rearranged chain carries TRBV9 and TRBJ2-3, with 11 middle bases fitting TRBD2. From a lookup of the germline V gene, CDR1 and CDR2 are SGDLS and YYNGEE. Its CDR3 holds 14 amino acids, cysteine through phenylalanine. Left in the record is the CDR3 DNA by itself, 42 bases read in frame from the first base. Trimmed from V: 5 bases; trimmed from J: 4 bases; junction bases lacking a gene match: 3.